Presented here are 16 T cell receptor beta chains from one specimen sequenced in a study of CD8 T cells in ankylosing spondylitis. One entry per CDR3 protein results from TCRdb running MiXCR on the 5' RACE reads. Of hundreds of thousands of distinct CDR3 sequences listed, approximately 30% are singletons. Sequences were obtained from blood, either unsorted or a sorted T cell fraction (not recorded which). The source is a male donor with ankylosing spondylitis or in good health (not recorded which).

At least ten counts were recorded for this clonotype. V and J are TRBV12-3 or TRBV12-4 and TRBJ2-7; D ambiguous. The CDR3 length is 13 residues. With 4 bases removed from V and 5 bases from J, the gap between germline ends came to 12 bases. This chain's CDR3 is CASSSGPRNEQYF. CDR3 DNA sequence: TGTGCCAGCAGTTCCGGGCCGAGGAACGAGCAGTACTTC.

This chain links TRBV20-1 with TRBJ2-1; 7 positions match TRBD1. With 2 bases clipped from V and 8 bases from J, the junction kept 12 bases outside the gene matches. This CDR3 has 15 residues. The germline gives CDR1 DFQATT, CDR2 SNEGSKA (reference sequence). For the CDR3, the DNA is TGCAGTGCTAGATCCCGGACAGGAGTCTGGGATGAGCAGTTCTTC. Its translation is CSARSRTGVWDEQFF.

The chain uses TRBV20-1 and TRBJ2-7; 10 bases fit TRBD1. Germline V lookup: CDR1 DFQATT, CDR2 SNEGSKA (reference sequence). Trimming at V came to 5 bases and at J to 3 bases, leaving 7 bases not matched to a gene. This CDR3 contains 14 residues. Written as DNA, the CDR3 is TGCAGTGCTCCCGGGACAGGGGTGGGCTACGAGCAGTACTTC. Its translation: CSAPGTGVGYEQYF.

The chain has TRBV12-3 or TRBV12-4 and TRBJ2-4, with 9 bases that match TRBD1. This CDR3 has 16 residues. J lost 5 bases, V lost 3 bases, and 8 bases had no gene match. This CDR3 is CASSFARTGVENIQYF. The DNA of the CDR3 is TGTGCCAGCAGTTTTGCCCGGACAGGGGTAGAAAACATTCAGTACTTC.

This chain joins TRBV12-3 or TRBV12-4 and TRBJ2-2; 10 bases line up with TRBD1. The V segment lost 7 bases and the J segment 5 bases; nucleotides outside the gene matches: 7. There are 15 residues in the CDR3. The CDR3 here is CASIPGQGRTGELFF. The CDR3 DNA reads TGTGCCAGCATCCCGGGACAGGGGCGTACCGGGGAGCTGTTTTTT.

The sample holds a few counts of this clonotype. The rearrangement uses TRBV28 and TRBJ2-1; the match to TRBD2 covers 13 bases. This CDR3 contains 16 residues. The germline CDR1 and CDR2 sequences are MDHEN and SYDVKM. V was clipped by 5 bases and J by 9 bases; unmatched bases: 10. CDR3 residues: CASSSAGTSGVGEQFF. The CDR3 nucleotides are TGTGCCAGCAGTAGCGCCGGGACTAGCGGGGTTGGTGAGCAGTTCTTC.

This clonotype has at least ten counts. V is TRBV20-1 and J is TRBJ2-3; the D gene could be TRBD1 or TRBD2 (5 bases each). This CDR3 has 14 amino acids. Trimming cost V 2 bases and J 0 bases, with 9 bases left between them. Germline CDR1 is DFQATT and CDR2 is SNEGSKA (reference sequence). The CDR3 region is CSARRDASTDTQYF. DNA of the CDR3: TGCAGTGCTAGACGGGACGCTAGCACAGATACGCAGTATTTT.

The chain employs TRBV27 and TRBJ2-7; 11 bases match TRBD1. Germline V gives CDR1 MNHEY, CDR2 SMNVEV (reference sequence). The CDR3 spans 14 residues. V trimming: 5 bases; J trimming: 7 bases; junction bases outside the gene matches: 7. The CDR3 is CASSPWTGGEEQYF. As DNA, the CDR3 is TGTGCCAGCAGTCCCTGGACAGGGGGCGAGGAGCAGTACTTC.

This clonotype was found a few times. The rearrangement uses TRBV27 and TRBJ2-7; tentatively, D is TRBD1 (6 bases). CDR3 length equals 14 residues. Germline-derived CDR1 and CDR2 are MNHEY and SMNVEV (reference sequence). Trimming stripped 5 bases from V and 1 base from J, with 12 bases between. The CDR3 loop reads CASSLRDTSYEQYF. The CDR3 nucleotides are TGTGCCAGCAGTCTCCGGGACACTTCCTACGAGCAGTACTTC.

The CDR3 DNA follows: TGCAGTGCTCACCCAGTTGCGGGGGGAAGCACAGATACGCAGTATTTT. This codes for CSAHPVAGGSTDTQYF. The chain uses TRBV20-1 and TRBJ2-3; 8 positions match TRBD2. This CDR3 region has 16 residues. With 5 bases clipped from V and 0 bases from J, the junction kept 10 bases outside the gene matches. Germline CDR1 is DFQATT and CDR2 is SNEGSKA (reference sequence).

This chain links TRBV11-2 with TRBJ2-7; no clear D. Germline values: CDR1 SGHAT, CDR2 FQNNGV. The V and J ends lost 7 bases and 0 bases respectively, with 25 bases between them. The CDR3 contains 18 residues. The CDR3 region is CASNLPVGSRLFSYEQYF. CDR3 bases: TGTGCCAGCAACCTTCCGGTGGGGTCTCGCCTCTTCTCCTACGAGCAGTACTTC.

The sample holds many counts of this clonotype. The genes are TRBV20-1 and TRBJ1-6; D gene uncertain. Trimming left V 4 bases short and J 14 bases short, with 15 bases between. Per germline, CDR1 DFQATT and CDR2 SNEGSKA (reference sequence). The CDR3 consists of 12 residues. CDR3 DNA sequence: TGCAGTGCTACCGACCCCGAGGGCTCCCTCCACTTT. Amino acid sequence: CSATDPEGSLHF.

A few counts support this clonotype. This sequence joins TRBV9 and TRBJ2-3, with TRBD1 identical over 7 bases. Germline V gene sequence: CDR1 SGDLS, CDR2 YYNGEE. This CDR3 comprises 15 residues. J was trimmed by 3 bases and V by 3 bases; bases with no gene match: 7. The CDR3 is CASSADRVRTDTQYF. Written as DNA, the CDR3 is TGTGCCAGCAGCGCAGACAGGGTAAGGACAGATACGCAGTATTTT.

The CDR3 sequence is CASSARLDQTDTQYF. The CDR3, as DNA: TGTGCCAGCAGCGCCCGACTTGACCAAACAGATACGCAGTATTTT. The chain is built from TRBV9 and TRBJ2-3; D unclear. The CDR3 covers 15 residues. Trimming removed 3 bases at V and 3 bases at J, with 14 bases between. Germline-derived CDR1 and CDR2 are SGDLS and YYNGEE.

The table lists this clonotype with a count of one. The CDR3 DNA reads as TGCGCCAGCAGCTTGGCCGGGGATGGCTACACCTTC. This sequence encodes CASSLAGDGYTF. V usage is TRBV5-1 and J usage is TRBJ1-2; D is ambiguous. This CDR3 is built from 12 residues. V lost 0 bases to trimming and J lost 6 bases, with 6 bases between them. Germline lookup yields CDR1 SGHRS and CDR2 YFSETQ. Full variable domain (outside the CDR3, taken from reference TRBV5-1 and TRBJ1-2): KAGVTQTPRYLIKTRGQQVTLSCSPISGHRSVSWYQQTPGQGLQFLFEYFSETQRNKGNFPGRFSGRQFSNSRSEMNVSTLELGDSALYLCASSLAGDGYTFGSGTRLTVV.

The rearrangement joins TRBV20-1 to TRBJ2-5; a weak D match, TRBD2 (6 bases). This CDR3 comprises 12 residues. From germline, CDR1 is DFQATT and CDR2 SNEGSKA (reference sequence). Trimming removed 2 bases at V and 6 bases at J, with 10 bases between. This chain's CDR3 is CSARQGGKTQYF. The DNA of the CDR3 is TGCAGTGCTAGACAAGGCGGGAAGACCCAGTACTTC.